This T cell receptor (beta chain) was captured in a study of cytomegalovirus exposure and HLA in healthy donors. CDR3 length: 14 amino acids. Unmatched junction bases numbered 3, after V lost 5 bases and J lost 1 base. Germline assignment: CDR1 MNHEY and CDR2 SMNVEV (reference sequence). It was with 60 Vbeta and 13 Jbeta primers that the PCR ran. Measured with immunoSEQ multiplex PCR; TCRdb has only the in-frame clones, and not every one. The sample shows roughly 260,000 clones, approximately 85% of them seen only once. Note on this clone: Within the sample, other DNA sequences also encode this same CDR3.

Sequencing was carried out using PBMCs. The sequence came from a woman between 40 and 55 years old in good health and CMV-seropositive. The J gene is TRBJ1-2, the V gene TRBV27; 8 bases agree with TRBD1. The CDR3 region has the DNA TGTGCCAGCAGTCCTGGACAGGGTAACTATGGCTACACCTTC. It encodes CASSPGQGNYGYTF.